These 11 T cell receptor beta chains share one sample of origin, sequenced in a study of cytomegalovirus exposure and HLA in healthy donors. Vbeta (60) and Jbeta (13) primers were used in the PCR. Clones were sequenced by immunoSEQ multiplex PCR, and TCRdb holds only the in-frame ones, with some missing. This sample carries about 130,000 clones, less than 85% of them seen once, and the ten largest clones take around 18%. Sequenced sample: PBMCs. Receptors were obtained from a man between 18 and 35 years old in good health and CMV-seropositive.

In this sample, this clone turned up a few times. The gene calls are TRBV5-1 and TRBJ1-1; weak D call: TRBD1 (6 bases). The CDR3 consists of 15 residues. Germline V gives CDR1 SGHRS, CDR2 YFSETQ. V lost 0 bases, J lost 1 base, and 10 bases lay in between. The DNA of the CDR3 is TGCGCCAGCAGCTTGGCAGAAGGGGGGAACACTGAAGCTTTCTTT. This translates into CASSLAEGGNTEAFF. Combining the CDR3 with reference TRBV5-1 and TRBJ1-1 gives the whole variable domain KAGVTQTPRYLIKTRGQQVTLSCSPISGHRSVSWYQQTPGQGLQFLFEYFSETQRNKGNFPGRFSGRQFSNSRSEMNVSTLELGDSALYLCASSLAEGGNTEAFFGQGTRLTVV.

V usage is TRBV29-1 and J usage is TRBJ2-1; 11 positions match TRBD1. Germline values: CDR1 SQVTM, CDR2 ANQGSEA. The trim removed 7 bases at V and 6 bases at J, leaving 5 bases unmatched. The CDR3 has 13 residues. Here the CDR3 DNA reads TGCAGCGGCGGACAGGGGGCTAGCAATGAGCAGTTCTTC. As protein: CSGGQGASNEQFF.

This chain links TRBV27 with TRBJ2-7; 12 bases map to TRBD2. Germline loops: CDR1 MNHEY, CDR2 SMNVEV (reference sequence). V was clipped by 5 bases and J by 3 bases; unmatched bases: 11. CDR3 length: 17 residues. CDR3 in DNA: TGTGCCAGCAGTCCTGAGACTAGCGGGGGTGCTAACTACGAGCAGTACTTC. Its protein is CASSPETSGGANYEQYF.

V gene TRBV28 combines with J gene TRBJ1-3, with D perhaps matching TRBD1 (5 bases). V gave up 5 bases and J gave up 4 bases, with 9 bases separating them. Germline CDR1 and CDR2: MDHEN and SYDVKM. This CDR3 is 13 amino acids long. CDR3 sequence reads: CASSAPGGNTIYF. CDR3 sequence (DNA): TGTGCCAGCAGTGCCCCAGGGGGAAACACCATATATTTT.

CDR3 sequence: CASSYARTGGGYGYTF. The CDR3 bases are TGTGCCAGCAGTTACGCCCGGACAGGGGGGGGCTATGGCTACACCTTC. This chain uses TRBV6-5 with TRBJ1-2, with 10 bases identical to TRBD1. This CDR3 contains 16 residues. J gave up 4 bases and V 2 bases, and 7 bases lay outside the gene matches. The V gene's germline CDR1 is MNHEY and CDR2 SVGAGI.

This chain links TRBV5-1 with TRBJ2-5; 7 positions agree with TRBD2. J was trimmed by 4 bases and V by 4 bases; bases with no gene match: 10. In germline, CDR1 is SGHRS, CDR2 YFSETQ. This CDR3 spans 15 amino acids. DNA of the CDR3: TGCGCCAGCAGCCCCTCCCCGGGGGGAGGAGAGACCCAGTACTTC. As protein: CASSPSPGGGETQYF.

This clone was counted only a few times. This chain connects TRBV21-1 to TRBJ2-7; the table gives TRBD1 as D, unverified against the DNA. TRBV21-1 is a pseudogene. The CDR3 is 15 amino acids. CDR3 sequence: CASSKQGTGTYEQYF. The DNA for the CDR3 is TGTGCCAGCAGCAAACAAGGGACAGGGACCTACGAGCAGTACTTC.

Concerning this clone itself: Other DNA sequences within the sample encode an identical CDR3. The J gene is TRBJ2-7, the V gene TRBV6-1, with 10 bases fitting TRBD1. Germline trimming cut 6 bases from V and 1 base from J; bases unmatched to any gene: 6. The CDR3 contains 15 residues. CDR1 is MNHNS and CDR2 is SASEGT in the germline V gene. This CDR3 is CASRAGTGDSYEQYF. The CDR3 DNA follows: TGTGCCAGCAGGGCTGGGACAGGGGATTCCTACGAGCAGTACTTC.

This clone was counted once. This sequence joins TRBV7-6 and TRBJ1-6; 7 nucleotides agree with TRBD1. Germline-derived CDR1 and CDR2 are SGHVS and FNYEAQ. There are 14 residues in the CDR3. Unmatched junction bases numbered 4, after V lost 5 bases and J lost 6 bases. For the CDR3, the DNA is TGTGCCAGCAGCAGGACAGGCGGTAATTCACCCCTCCACTTT. Translated, it gives CASSRTGGNSPLHF.

This rearrangement joins TRBV13 to TRBJ2-3, with 11 nucleotides matching TRBD2. The ends lost 5 bases at V and 4 bases at J; junction bases unmatched: 8. Germline V lookup: CDR1 PRHDT, CDR2 FYEKMQ (reference sequence). The length of the CDR3 is 16 residues. In DNA, the CDR3 is TGTGCCAGCAGCCCTTTAGCGGGGGGGCGGGCAGATACGCAGTATTTT. This encodes CASSPLAGGRADTQYF.

The chain recombines TRBV19 with TRBJ1-1, with D possibly TRBD1 on 6 matching bases. The CDR3 loop spans 16 amino acids. V shed 3 bases and J shed 6 bases, with 20 bases lying between them. CDR1 LNHDA and CDR2 SQIVND come from the germline V gene (reference sequence). CDR3 sequence reads: CASSMAGGKGVPEAFF. For the CDR3, the DNA is TGTGCCAGTAGTATGGCTGGGGGCAAGGGGGTACCTGAAGCTTTCTTT.